The 10 T cell receptor beta chains below come from one sample, sequenced in a study of control samples from healthy donors and cancer patients. Method: immunoSEQ multiplex PCR; TCRdb's copy keeps in-frame clones and lacks some. Here the sample spans roughly 150,000 clones, around nine tenths being singletons. Specimen: blood. Receptors originate from a young man in good health.

DNA for the CDR3: TGTGCCTGGAGTAGGGGGGCGCACGGAAACACCATATATTTT. Its protein product is CAWSRGAHGNTIYF. The chain is built from TRBV30 and TRBJ1-3; weak D call: TRBD1 (6 bases). With 2 bases removed from V and 4 bases from J, the gap between germline ends came to 12 bases. The CDR3 runs 14 residues. CDR1 and CDR2 from the germline V gene are GTSNPN and SVGIG (reference sequence).

The chain uses TRBV7-2 and TRBJ1-3; 8 bases align to TRBD1. Germline V CDR1 and CDR2: SGHTA, FQGNSA. J gave up 2 bases and V 4 bases, and 10 bases lay outside the gene matches. The CDR3 runs to 17 residues. Written as DNA, the CDR3 is TGTGCCAGCAGCTCCCCTCAGGGGGCGAGAACTGGAAACACCATATATTTT. The encoded protein is CASSSPQGARTGNTIYF.

The genes are TRBV7-2 and TRBJ1-2; D possibly corresponds to TRBD1 (6 bases). CDR1 is SGHTA, CDR2 FQGNSA, per germline. The CDR3 has 15 amino acids. V was cut by 0 bases and J by 3 bases, with 11 bases left in between. CDR3 DNA sequence: TGTGCCAGCAGCTTAGCGCCAGGGGCTTACTATGGCTACACCTTC. It is translated as CASSLAPGAYYGYTF.

V is TRBV7-2 and J is TRBJ2-5, with 8 bases that match TRBD2. V dropped 7 bases and J dropped 1; count of bases not matched to a gene: 8. This CDR3 comprises 15 residues. From germline, CDR1 is SGHTA and CDR2 FQGNSA. The CDR3 loop is CASTPGGGPQETQYF. The CDR3 DNA reads TGTGCCAGCACCCCCGGCGGGGGGCCCCAAGAGACCCAGTACTTC. Filled out from reference TRBV7-2 and TRBJ2-5, the complete variable domain reads GAGVSQSPSNKVTEKGKDVELRCDPISGHTALYWYRQSLGQGLEFLIYFQGNSAPDKSGLPSDRFSAERTGGSVSTLTIQRTQQEDSAVYLCASTPGGGPQETQYFGPGTRLLVL.

The chain combines TRBV4-1 with TRBJ2-1; 8 bases map to TRBD1. The CDR3 sequence is 15 residues long. V gave up 2 bases and J gave up 4 bases; unmatched junction bases: 4. CDR1 and CDR2 from the germline V gene are MGHRA and YSYEKL. The CDR3 region is CASSQRTGSYNEQFF. CDR3 in DNA: TGCGCCAGCAGCCAACGGACAGGGAGTTACAATGAGCAGTTCTTC.

The chain is built from TRBV5-5 and TRBJ2-7; 10 bases are a match to TRBD1. From germline, CDR1 is SGHKS and CDR2 YYEKEE (reference sequence). This CDR3 comprises 14 residues. Trimming cost V 6 bases and J 2 bases; bases outside gene matches: 5. CDR3 bases: TGTGCCAGCACCCGGGACAGGGGCCCCTACGAGCAGTACTTC. Its protein is CASTRDRGPYEQYF.

The rearrangement uses TRBV7-9 and TRBJ2-7; TRBD1 aligns across 7 bases. Germline lookup yields CDR1 SEHNR and CDR2 FQNEAQ (reference sequence). V shed 1 base, J shed 5 bases, and the junction held 5 bases outside the gene matches. The CDR3 runs to 14 residues. Written as DNA, the CDR3 is TGTGCCAGCAGCTTAGTGGACAGGAGGAACGAGCAGTACTTC. Translated: CASSLVDRRNEQYF.

The V gene is TRBV5-5, the J gene TRBJ2-7, with 7 bases identical to TRBD2. Germline CDR1 reads SGHKS; CDR2 reads YYEKEE (reference sequence). V shed 2 bases, J shed 4 bases, and the junction held 9 bases outside the gene matches. The CDR3 extends over 15 amino acids. The CDR3 loop reads CASSFQWDGRYEQYF. The CDR3 region has the DNA TGTGCCAGCAGCTTCCAATGGGACGGGAGGTACGAGCAGTACTTC.

The chain is built from TRBV6-5 and TRBJ1-2; D is undetermined. The CDR3 is 14 residues long. V lost 0 bases, J lost 5 bases, and 10 bases lay in between. Looked up from germline, CDR1 is MNHEY and CDR2 is SVGAGI. This chain's CDR3 is CASSYSRSLYGYTF. CDR3 in DNA: TGTGCCAGCAGTTACTCGAGGTCGTTATATGGCTACACCTTC.

The chain is built from TRBV19 and TRBJ1-2; TRBD1 is a possible D gene (5 bases). This CDR3 is 14 amino acids long. V lost 3 bases and J lost 3, with 11 bases in between. Germline lookup yields CDR1 LNHDA and CDR2 SQIVND (reference sequence). The chain's CDR3 is CASSIHLQDYGYTF. CDR3 in DNA: TGTGCCAGTAGTATTCACCTACAGGACTATGGCTACACCTTC.